This record looks at one TCR beta chain sequence and its context. The antigen is undetermined. The data are from a study of molecular identifiers for immune sequencing clone quantification. General observations from the study: Highly expanded clone sizes could be underestimated through barcode sharing by identical TCR molecules. Clones above 20 RNA copies held over 99% of effector molecules, under 1% in naive cells. Spiked TCR RNA from one Jurkat cell reportedly showed up when mixed among one million naive cells.

With listed TCR primers and previously described methods, bulk TCR libraries were prepared. Each CDR3 protein is one row after TCRdb ran MiXCR on the PCR reads. The sample holds a few hundred thousand distinct CDR3 sequences, around 25% seen once. V lost 7 bases, J lost 4 bases, and 14 bases lay in between. This CDR3 is 14 amino acids long. Germline lookup yields CDR1 MDHEN and CDR2 SYDVKM. The genes are TRBV28 and TRBJ2-1; perhaps TRBD2 as D (6 bases). This receptor was taken from a human donor in good health. Some libraries in this study had Jurkat cell RNA spiked in. The sequencing sample was made of naive CD8+ T cells from blood, with Jurkat cell RNA spiked in. The subset denotes: FACS-sorted CD8+CD4-CCR7+CD45RA+ naive T cells. The DNA for the CDR3 is TGTGCCAGCACCACTCCGGGGGTATACAATGAGCAGTTCTTC. Translating gives CASTTPGVYNEQFF.